The clone carrying this TCR beta chain was recorded only once. Its antigen is unidentified. This sample was included in a study of shared clonotypes between healthy human individuals. The study's findings and limits: Clonotype sharing among donors was expected to depend on sequencing depth.

Clones were read by immunoSEQ multiplex PCR, and TCRdb kept only the in-frame ones, dropping some. The sample includes approximately 2.1 million clones, approximately 95% of them seen just once. The sequence came from a man aged 18 to 30 in good health. Some clones in this sample may be carry-over from other donors' samples. Sequencing used naive CD4+ T cells from PBMCs. Subset of the sample: CD45RA+ positively selected.

The DNA for the CDR3 is TGTGCTAGTGGTGTCGGACTAGCGGGACCCACAGATACGCAGTATTTT. Amino acid sequence: CASGVGLAGPTDTQYF. V is TRBV12-5 and J is TRBJ2-3, with 12 bases identical to TRBD2. The germline V gene has CDR1 LGHNT and CDR2 FRNRAP. The CDR3 is 16 amino acids. V was clipped by 5 bases and J by 2 bases; unmatched bases: 5.